This T cell receptor (beta chain) came from a study of patients and donors after allogeneic stem cell transplantation. TCRdb reprocessed the RT-PCR reads with MiXCR, giving one entry per CDR3 protein. This sample has approximately 99,000 distinct CDR3 sequences, with 35% found just once. The CDR3 has 13 amino acids. V lost 3 bases to trimming and J lost 3 bases, with 8 bases between them. Looked up from germline, CDR1 is LGHDT and CDR2 is YNNKEL (reference sequence). Specimen: blood, either unsorted or a sorted T cell fraction (not recorded which). The receptor's source is a human donor who was either an allogeneic HSCT recipient or a stem cell or donor lymphocyte infusion donor (not recorded which). It is not recorded whose cells these are; they may come from a transplant donor. This sequence joins TRBV3-1 and TRBJ1-2; D is uncertain. For the CDR3, the DNA is TGTGCCAGCAGCCAGAAGGGTTACTATGGCTACACCTTC. This codes for CASSQKGYYGYTF.